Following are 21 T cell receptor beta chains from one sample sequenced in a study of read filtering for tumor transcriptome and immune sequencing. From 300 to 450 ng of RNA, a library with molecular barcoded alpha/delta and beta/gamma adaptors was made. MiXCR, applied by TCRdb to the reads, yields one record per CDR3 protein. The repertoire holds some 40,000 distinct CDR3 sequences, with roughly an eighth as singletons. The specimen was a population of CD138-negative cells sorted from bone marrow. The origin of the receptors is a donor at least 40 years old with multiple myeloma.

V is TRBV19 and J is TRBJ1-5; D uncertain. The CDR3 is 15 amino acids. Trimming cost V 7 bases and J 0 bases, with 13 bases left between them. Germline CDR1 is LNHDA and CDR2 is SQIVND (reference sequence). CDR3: CASKGSTDSNQPQHF. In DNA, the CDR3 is TGTGCCAGTAAAGGTTCGACGGATAGCAATCAGCCCCAGCATTTT.

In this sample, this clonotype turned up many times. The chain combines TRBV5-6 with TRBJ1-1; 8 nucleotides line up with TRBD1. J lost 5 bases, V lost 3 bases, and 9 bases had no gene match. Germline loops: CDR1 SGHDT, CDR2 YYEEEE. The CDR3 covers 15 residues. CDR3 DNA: TGTGCCAGCAGCTCCACCCCAGGGGGCTATACTGAAGCTTTCTTT. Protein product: CASSSTPGGYTEAFF.

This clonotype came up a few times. CDR3 residues: CASSKGTSGPRETQYF. CDR3 coding DNA: TGCGCCAGCAGCAAAGGGACTAGCGGGCCCCGTGAGACCCAGTACTTC. V usage is TRBV5-1 and J usage is TRBJ2-5, with 12 bases aligning to TRBD2. V gave up 4 bases and J gave up 5 bases; unmatched junction bases: 9. This CDR3 has 16 amino acids. The germline gives CDR1 SGHRS, CDR2 YFSETQ. Variable domain in full (rest from reference TRBV5-1 and TRBJ2-5): KAGVTQTPRYLIKTRGQQVTLSCSPISGHRSVSWYQQTPGQGLQFLFEYFSETQRNKGNFPGRFSGRQFSNSRSEMNVSTLELGDSALYLCASSKGTSGPRETQYFGPGTRLLVL.

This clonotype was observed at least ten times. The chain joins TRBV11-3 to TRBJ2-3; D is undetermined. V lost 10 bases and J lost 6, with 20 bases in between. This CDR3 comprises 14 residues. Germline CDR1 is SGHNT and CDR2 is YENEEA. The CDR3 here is CATSTTPYLDTQYF. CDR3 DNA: TGTGCCACCTCGACAACGCCGTACCTGGATACGCAGTATTTT.

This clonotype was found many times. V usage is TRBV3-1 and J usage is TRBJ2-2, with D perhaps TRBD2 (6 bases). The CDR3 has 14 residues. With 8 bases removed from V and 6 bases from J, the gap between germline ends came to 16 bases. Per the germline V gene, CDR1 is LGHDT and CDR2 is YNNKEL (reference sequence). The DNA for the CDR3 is TGTGCCAGCGTCGGCCTAGGAGGGCCCGGGGAGCTGTTTTTT. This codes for CASVGLGGPGELFF.

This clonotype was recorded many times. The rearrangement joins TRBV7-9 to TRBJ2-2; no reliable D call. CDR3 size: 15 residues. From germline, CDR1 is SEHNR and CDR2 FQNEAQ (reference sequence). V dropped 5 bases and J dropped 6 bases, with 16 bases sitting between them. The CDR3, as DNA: TGTGCCAGCAGCCCCAAATACCGGGTTTCCGGGGAGCTGTTTTTT. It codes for CASSPKYRVSGELFF.

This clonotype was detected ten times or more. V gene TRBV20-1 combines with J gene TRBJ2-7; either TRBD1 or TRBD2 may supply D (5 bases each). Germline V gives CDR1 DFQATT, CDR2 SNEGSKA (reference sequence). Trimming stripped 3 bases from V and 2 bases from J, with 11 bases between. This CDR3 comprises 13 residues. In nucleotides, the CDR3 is TGCAGTGCTAGTGGGGACCGAACCTACGAGCAGTACTTC. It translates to CSASGDRTYEQYF.

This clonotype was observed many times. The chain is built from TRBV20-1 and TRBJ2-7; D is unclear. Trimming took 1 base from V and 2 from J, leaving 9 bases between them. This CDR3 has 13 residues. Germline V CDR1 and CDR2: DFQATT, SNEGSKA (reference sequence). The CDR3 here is CSARGSTTYEQYF. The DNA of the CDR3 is TGCAGTGCTAGAGGCAGTACGACCTACGAGCAGTACTTC.

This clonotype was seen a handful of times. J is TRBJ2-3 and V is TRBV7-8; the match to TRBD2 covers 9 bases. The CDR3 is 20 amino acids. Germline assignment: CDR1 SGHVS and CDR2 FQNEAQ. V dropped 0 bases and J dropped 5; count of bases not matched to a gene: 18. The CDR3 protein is CASSLATAGGQNSARDTQYF. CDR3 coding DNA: TGTGCCAGCAGCTTAGCGACGGCGGGGGGGCAGAACTCGGCACGAGATACGCAGTATTTT.

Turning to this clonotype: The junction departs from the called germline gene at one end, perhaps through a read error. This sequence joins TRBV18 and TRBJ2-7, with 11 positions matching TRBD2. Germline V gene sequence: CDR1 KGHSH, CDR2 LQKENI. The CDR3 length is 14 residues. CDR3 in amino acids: CASSGQGPTSGKLF. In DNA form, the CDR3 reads TGTGCCAGCTCGGGCCAGGGGCCGACTAGCGGGAAACTCTTC.

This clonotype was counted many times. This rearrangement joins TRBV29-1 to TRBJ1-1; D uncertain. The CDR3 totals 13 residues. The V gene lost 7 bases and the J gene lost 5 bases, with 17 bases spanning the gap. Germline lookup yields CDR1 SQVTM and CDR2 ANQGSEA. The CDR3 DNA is TGCAGCGCTAGTCAAACGCTGGGGACTGAAGCTTTCTTT. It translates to CSASQTLGTEAFF.

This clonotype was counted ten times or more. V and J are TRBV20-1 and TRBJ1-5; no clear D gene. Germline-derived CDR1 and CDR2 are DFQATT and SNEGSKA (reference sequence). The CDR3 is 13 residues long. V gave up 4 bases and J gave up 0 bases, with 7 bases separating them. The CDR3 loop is CSATDYSNQPQHF. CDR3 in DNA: TGCAGTGCTACTGACTATAGCAATCAGCCCCAGCATTTT.

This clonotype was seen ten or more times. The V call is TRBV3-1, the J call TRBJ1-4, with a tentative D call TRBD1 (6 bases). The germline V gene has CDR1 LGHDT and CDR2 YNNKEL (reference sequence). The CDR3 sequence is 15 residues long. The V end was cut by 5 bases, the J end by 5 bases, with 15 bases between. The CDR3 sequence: CASSYRGRRNEKLFF. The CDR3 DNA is TGTGCCAGCAGCTACCGGGGGCGGAGGAATGAAAAACTGTTTTTT.

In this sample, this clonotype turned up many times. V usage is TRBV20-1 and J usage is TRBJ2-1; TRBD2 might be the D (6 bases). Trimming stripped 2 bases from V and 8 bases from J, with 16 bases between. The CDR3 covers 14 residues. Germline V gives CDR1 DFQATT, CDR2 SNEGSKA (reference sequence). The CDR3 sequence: CSARIFGGMDEQFF. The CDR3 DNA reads TGCAGTGCTAGAATTTTTGGAGGGATGGATGAGCAGTTCTTC.

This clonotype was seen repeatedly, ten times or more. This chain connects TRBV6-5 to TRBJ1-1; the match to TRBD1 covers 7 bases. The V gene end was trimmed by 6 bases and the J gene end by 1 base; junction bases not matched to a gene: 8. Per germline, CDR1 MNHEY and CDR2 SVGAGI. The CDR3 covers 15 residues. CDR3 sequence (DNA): TGTGCCAGCAGACTATTGGACAGGAAGAACACTGAAGCTTTCTTT. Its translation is CASRLLDRKNTEAFF.

CDR3: CASSPRAIPGVSNQPQHF. In DNA, the CDR3 is TGCGCCAGCAGCCCCAGGGCTATCCCGGGGGTTAGCAATCAGCCCCAGCATTTT. This chain connects TRBV4-1 to TRBJ1-5; D may be TRBD1 (5 bases). Germline V gene sequence: CDR1 MGHRA, CDR2 YSYEKL. The CDR3 is 18 residues long. The germline V and J ends were trimmed by 4 bases and 0 bases, with 19 bases remaining between them.

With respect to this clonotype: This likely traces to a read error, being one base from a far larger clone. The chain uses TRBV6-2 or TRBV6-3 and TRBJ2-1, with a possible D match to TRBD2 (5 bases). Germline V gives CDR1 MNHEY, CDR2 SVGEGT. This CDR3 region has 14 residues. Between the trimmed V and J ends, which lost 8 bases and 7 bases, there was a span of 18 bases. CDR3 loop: CASGLGTQRNEQFF. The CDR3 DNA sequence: TGTGCCAGCGGTCTTGGCACTCAGCGGAATGAGCAGTTCTTC.

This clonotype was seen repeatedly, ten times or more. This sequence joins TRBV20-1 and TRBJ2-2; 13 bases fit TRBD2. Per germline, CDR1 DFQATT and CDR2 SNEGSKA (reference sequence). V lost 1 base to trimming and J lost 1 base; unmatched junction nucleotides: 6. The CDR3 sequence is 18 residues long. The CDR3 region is CSARGAGTSGENTGELFF. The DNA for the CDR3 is TGCAGTGCTAGAGGGGCCGGGACTAGCGGGGAGAACACCGGGGAGCTGTTTTTT.

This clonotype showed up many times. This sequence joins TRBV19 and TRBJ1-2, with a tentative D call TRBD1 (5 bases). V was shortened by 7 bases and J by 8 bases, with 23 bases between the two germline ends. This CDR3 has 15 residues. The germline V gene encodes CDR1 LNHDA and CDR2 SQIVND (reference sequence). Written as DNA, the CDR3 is TGTGCCAGTACCCTCGAGGGAGGGGCTCGAGGAGGCTACACCTTC. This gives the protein CASTLEGGARGGYTF.

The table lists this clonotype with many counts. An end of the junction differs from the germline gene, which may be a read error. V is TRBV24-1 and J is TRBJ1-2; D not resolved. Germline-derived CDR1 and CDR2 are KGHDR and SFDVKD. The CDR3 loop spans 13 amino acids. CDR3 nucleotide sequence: TGTGCCACCAGTGATTTGCGAGCTGATGGCTACGCCTTC. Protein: CATSDLRADGYAF.

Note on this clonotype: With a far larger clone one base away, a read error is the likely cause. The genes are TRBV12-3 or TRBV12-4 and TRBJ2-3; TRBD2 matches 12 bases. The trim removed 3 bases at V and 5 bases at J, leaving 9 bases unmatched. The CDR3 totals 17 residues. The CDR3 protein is CASSFGRLAGALDTQYF. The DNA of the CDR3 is TGTGCCAGCAGTTTCGGTCGACTAGCGGGGGCCCTAGATACGCAGTATTTT.